One sample yielded the 11 T cell receptor beta chains listed below, sequenced in a study of cytomegalovirus exposure and HLA in healthy donors. Use of 60 Vbeta and 13 Jbeta primers characterized the PCR. Profiling relied on immunoSEQ multiplex PCR, and the TCRdb table lists in-frame clones only, not all of them. In the table there are about 190,000 clones, roughly 80% of which are singletons. Specimen: PBMCs. The source of these receptors is a woman in her forties or fifties in good health and CMV-seropositive.

The V call is TRBV6-4, the J call TRBJ2-6, with D perhaps TRBD1 (5 bases). The CDR3 runs 18 residues. Germline assignment: CDR1 MRHNA and CDR2 SNTAGT. Between the trimmed V and J ends, which lost 0 bases and 0 bases, there was a span of 12 bases. The CDR3 sequence is CASSDSEQASSGANVLTF. In DNA, the CDR3 is TGTGCCAGCAGTGACTCGGAACAGGCGAGCTCTGGGGCCAACGTCCTGACTTTC.

This chain uses TRBV5-4 with TRBJ2-3; D is unresolved. V lost 0 bases and J 1 base, leaving 9 bases between the germline ends. The CDR3 length is 15 residues. The germline gives CDR1 SGHNT, CDR2 YYREEE (reference sequence). Written as DNA, the CDR3 is TGTGCCAGCAGCTTGGGTCCCCCTGGCACAGATACGCAGTATTTT. Translating it yields CASSLGPPGTDTQYF. Together with reference TRBV5-4 and TRBJ2-3, the CDR3 gives the full variable domain: ETGVTQSPTHLIKTRGQQVTLRCSSQSGHNTVSWYQQALGQGPQFIFQYYREEENGRGNFPPRFSGLQFPNYSSELNVNALELDDSALYLCASSLGPPGTDTQYFGPGTRLTVL.

The sample holds a few counts of this clone. The CDR3, as DNA: TGTGCCAGCTCGGGAAGGACAGACTACGAGCAGTACTTC. Encoded protein: CASSGRTDYEQYF. V is TRBV6-5 and J is TRBJ2-7; tentative D call: TRBD1 (6 bases). The CDR3 is 13 residues long. V was pared by 8 bases and J by 3 bases, with 14 bases between. Per germline, CDR1 MNHEY and CDR2 SVGAGI.

The chain couples TRBV2 to TRBJ1-1, with 7 bases identical to TRBD1. V trimming: 6 bases; J trimming: 1 base; junction bases outside the gene matches: 8. The CDR3 covers 15 residues. In germline, CDR1 is SNHLY, CDR2 FYNNEI. CDR3 nucleotides: TGTGCCAGCAGCCGGGACAGAAATCCGAACACTGAAGCTTTCTTT. Translated, it gives CASSRDRNPNTEAFF.

The chain has TRBV18 and TRBJ2-7, with 7 bases lining up with TRBD1. Germline values: CDR1 KGHSH, CDR2 LQKENI. This CDR3 contains 13 residues. After removal of 6 bases from V and 3 bases from J, the junction contained 5 bases not matched to a gene. CDR3 coding DNA: TGTGCCAGCTCTCGGACAGGCAACTACGAGCAGTACTTC. Translated, it gives CASSRTGNYEQYF.

The rearrangement uses TRBV6-4 and TRBJ2-1; 7 bases align to TRBD1. This CDR3 has 14 residues. CDR1 and CDR2 (germline): MRHNA, SNTAGT. V trimming: 4 bases; J trimming: 4 bases; junction bases outside the gene matches: 4. The CDR3 nucleotides are TGTGCCAGCAGTGTCCAGACAGGGTACAATGAGCAGTTCTTC. Encoded protein: CASSVQTGYNEQFF.

The rearrangement uses TRBV19 and TRBJ1-1; tentatively, D is TRBD1 (6 bases). CDR3 length: 12 residues. V lost 1 base and J lost 12, with 12 bases in between. The germline CDR1 and CDR2 sequences are LNHDA and SQIVND (reference sequence). The CDR3 DNA follows: TGTGCCAGTAGTATAGTTGCGGGGGCAACTTTCTTT. It codes for CASSIVAGATFF.

The chain has TRBV9 and TRBJ2-2, with 10 bases lining up with TRBD2. After removal of 0 bases from V and 2 bases from J, the junction contained 4 bases not matched to a gene. Per germline, CDR1 SGDLS and CDR2 YYNGEE. This CDR3 has 17 residues. This CDR3 is CASSVALAGPNTGELFF. In nucleotides, the CDR3 is TGTGCCAGCAGCGTAGCACTAGCGGGACCCAACACCGGGGAGCTGTTTTTT.

The chain carries TRBV7-2 and TRBJ1-1, with a weak D call TRBD1 (5 bases). CDR1 is SGHTA, CDR2 FQGNSA, per germline. V was trimmed by 8 bases and J by 0 bases, leaving 16 bases between them. The CDR3 is 15 amino acids. The CDR3 here is CASFLKVGLNTEAFF. Here the CDR3 DNA reads TGTGCCAGCTTCCTCAAGGTGGGGCTGAACACTGAAGCTTTCTTT.

The chain carries TRBV18 and TRBJ2-2; tentative D call: TRBD2 (5 bases). Germline CDR1 is KGHSH and CDR2 is LQKENI. There are 16 residues in the CDR3. V lost 1 base and J 0 bases, leaving 9 bases between the germline ends. The DNA of the CDR3 is TGTGCCAGCTCACCACGGCCGGGGACGAACACCGGGGAGCTGTTTTTT. Its protein is CASSPRPGTNTGELFF.

This chain connects TRBV27 to TRBJ2-7; D may be TRBD1 (7 bases). This CDR3 region has 17 residues. V gave up 5 bases and J gave up 3 bases, with 23 bases separating them. From germline, CDR1 is MNHEY and CDR2 SMNVEV (reference sequence). The chain's CDR3 is CASSPQEDREAVYEQYF. The CDR3 nucleotides read TGTGCCAGCAGTCCCCAGGAAGACAGGGAGGCCGTCTACGAGCAGTACTTC.